This T cell receptor (beta chain) was profiled in a study of long-term antiretroviral therapy in people with HIV. Findings and caveats of the study: HIV repertoire CDR3 lengths ranged less widely than those of controls. Upon ART, diversity increased but remained lower than transplant donor controls.

Until DNA extraction, the samples held between 1-10 million cryopreserved PBMC. Germline trimming cut 5 bases from V and 5 bases from J; bases unmatched to any gene: 13. The CDR3 length is 16 residues. The V gene's germline CDR1 is SEHNR and CDR2 FQNEAQ (reference sequence). The authors ran the immunoSEQ assay, v3.0, at survey level. Only in-frame clones appear in the TCRdb table, and some are missing; sequencing was by immunoSEQ multiplex PCR. The table lists about 18,000 clones, around 91% of them singletons, with 9.6% in the top ten. To note about this clone: What it binds is not known.

This TCR was sampled from a man aged 45-65 years with HIV. The genes are TRBV7-9 and TRBJ2-5; 8 nucleotides agree with TRBD1. The material was unsorted PBMCs, obtained 3 years after starting antiretroviral therapy. CDR3 sequence (DNA): TGTGCCAGCAGCCCTCCGGACAGGGCGCCTAGGGAGACCCAGTACTTC. It yields the protein CASSPPDRAPRETQYF.